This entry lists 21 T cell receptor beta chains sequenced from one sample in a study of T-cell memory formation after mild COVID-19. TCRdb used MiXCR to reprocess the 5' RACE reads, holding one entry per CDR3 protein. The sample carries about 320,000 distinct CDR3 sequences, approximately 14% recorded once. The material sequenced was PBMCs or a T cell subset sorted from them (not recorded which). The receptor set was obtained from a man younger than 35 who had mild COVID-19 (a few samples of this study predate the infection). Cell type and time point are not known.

The CDR3 reads CASSYGSKAFF. In nucleotides, the CDR3 is TGCGCCAGCAGCTACGGATCGAAAGCTTTCTTT. This chain joins TRBV5-1 and TRBJ1-1; D call uncertain. Trimming removed 3 bases from V and 9 bases from J, with 9 bases in between. CDR1 SGHRS and CDR2 YFSETQ come from the germline V gene. The CDR3 length is 11 residues.

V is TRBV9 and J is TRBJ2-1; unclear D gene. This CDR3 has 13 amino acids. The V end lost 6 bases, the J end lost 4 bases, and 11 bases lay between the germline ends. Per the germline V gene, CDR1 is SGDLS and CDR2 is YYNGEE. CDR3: CASNEDGYNEQFF. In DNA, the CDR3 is TGTGCCAGCAACGAGGACGGATACAATGAGCAGTTCTTC.

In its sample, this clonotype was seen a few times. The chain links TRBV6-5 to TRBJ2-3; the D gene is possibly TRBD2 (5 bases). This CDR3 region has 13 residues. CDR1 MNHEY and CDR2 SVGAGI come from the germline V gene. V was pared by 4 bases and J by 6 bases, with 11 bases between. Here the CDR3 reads CASSLRALDTQYF. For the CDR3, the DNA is TGTGCCAGCAGTTTGAGGGCTTTGGATACGCAGTATTTT.

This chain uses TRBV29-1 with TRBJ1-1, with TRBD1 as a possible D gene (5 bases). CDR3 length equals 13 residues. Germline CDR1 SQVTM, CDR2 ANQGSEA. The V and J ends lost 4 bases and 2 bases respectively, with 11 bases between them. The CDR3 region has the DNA TGCAGCGTTGCTGAGGGGATTAACACTGAAGCTTTCTTT. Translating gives CSVAEGINTEAFF.

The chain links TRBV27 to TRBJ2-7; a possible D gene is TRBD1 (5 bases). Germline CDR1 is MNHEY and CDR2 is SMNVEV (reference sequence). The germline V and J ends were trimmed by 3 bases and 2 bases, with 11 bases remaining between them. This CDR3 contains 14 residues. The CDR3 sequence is CASSFGADTYEQYF. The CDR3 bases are TGTGCCAGCAGTTTTGGGGCAGACACCTACGAGCAGTACTTC.

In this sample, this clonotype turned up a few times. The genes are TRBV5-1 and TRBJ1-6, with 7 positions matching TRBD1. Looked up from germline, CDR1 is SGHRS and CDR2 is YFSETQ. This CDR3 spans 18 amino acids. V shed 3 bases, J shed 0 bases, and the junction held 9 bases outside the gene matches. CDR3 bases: TGCGCCAGCAGCTATGCCGGGACAGAAAGCTCCTATAATTCACCCCTCCACTTT. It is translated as CASSYAGTESSYNSPLHF.

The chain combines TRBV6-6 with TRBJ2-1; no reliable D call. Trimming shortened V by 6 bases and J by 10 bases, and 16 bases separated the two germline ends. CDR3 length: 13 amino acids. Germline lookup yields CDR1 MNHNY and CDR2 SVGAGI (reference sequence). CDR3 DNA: TGTGCCAGCAGGTCCCTGGAACGGACCGAGCAGTTCTTC. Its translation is CASRSLERTEQFF.

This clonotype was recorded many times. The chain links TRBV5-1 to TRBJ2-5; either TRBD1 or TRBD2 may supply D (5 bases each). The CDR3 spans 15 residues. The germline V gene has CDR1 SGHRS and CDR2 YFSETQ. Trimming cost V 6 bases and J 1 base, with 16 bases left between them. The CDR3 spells CASTTGASFQETQYF. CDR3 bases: TGCGCCAGCACAACCGGGGCCTCATTCCAAGAGACCCAGTACTTC.

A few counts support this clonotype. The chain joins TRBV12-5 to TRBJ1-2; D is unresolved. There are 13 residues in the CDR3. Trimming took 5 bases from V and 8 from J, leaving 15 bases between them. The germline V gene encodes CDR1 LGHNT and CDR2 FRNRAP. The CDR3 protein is CASGLPGGLGYTF. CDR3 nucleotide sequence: TGTGCTAGTGGTCTCCCGGGAGGGCTCGGCTACACCTTC.

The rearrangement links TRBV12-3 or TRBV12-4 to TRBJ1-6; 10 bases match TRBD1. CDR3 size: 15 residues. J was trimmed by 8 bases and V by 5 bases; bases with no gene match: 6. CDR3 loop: CASSLLGQGHSPLHF. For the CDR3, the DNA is TGTGCCAGCAGTCTTCTGGGACAGGGGCATTCACCCCTCCACTTT.

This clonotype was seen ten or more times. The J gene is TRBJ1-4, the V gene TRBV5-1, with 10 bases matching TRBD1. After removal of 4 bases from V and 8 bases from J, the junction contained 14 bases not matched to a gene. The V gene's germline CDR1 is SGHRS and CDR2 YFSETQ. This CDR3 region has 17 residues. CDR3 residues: CASSIAITGTGEEKLFF. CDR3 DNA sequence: TGCGCCAGCAGCATTGCGATAACCGGGACAGGGGAGGAAAAACTGTTTTTT.

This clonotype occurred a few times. The CDR3, as DNA: TGTGCCAGCTCACCAGGGATTTACGGCGGCCGGGCTGAAGCTTTCTTT. Translating gives CASSPGIYGGRAEAFF. The rearrangement uses TRBV18 and TRBJ1-1; no clear D gene. Germline V lookup: CDR1 KGHSH, CDR2 LQKENI. The CDR3 has 16 amino acids. The V gene lost 2 bases and the J gene lost 6 bases, with 19 bases spanning the gap.

CDR3 coding DNA: TGCGCCAGCAGCCAAGATAGAAATAATGAGCAGTTCTTC. Encoded protein: CASSQDRNNEQFF. The chain couples TRBV4-3 to TRBJ2-1, with D hard to call. This CDR3 has 13 residues. V was clipped by 0 bases and J by 7 bases, with 7 bases between them. CDR1 is LGHNA, CDR2 YSLEER, per germline.

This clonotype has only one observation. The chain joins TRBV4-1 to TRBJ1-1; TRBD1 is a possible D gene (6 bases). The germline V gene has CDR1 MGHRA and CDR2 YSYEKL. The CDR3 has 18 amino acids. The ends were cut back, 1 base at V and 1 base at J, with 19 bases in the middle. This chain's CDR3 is CASSQGPFIDRPNTEAFF. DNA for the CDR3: TGCGCCAGCAGCCAAGGCCCTTTTATTGACAGGCCGAACACTGAAGCTTTCTTT.

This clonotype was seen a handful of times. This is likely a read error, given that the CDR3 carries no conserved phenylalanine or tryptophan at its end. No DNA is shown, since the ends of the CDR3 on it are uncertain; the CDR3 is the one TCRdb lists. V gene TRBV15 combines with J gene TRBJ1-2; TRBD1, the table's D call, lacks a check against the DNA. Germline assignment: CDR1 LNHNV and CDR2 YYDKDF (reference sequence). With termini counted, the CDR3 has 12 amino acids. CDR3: CATSRDEGTRTL.

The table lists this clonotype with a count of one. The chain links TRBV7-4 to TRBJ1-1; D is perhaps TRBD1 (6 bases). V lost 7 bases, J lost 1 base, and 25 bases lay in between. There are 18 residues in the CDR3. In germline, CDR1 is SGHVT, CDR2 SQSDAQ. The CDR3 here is CASTPLDRTRPGNTEAFF. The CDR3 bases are TGTGCCAGCACCCCCCTCGACAGGACTCGTCCGGGGAACACTGAAGCTTTCTTT.

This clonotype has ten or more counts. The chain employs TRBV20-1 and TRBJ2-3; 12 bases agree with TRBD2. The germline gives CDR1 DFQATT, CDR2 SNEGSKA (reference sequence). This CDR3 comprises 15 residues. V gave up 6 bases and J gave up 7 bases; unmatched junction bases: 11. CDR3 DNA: TGCAGTGCCAGTACGACTAGCGGGGGACCAAATACGCAGTATTTT. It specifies CSASTTSGGPNTQYF.

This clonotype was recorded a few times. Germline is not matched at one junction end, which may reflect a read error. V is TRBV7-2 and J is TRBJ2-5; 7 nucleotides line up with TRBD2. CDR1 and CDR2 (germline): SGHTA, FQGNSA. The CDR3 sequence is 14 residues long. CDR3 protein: CASSLAAIQETQYF. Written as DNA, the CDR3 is TGTGCCAGCAGCCTAGCGGCAATCCAGGAGACCCAGTACTTC.

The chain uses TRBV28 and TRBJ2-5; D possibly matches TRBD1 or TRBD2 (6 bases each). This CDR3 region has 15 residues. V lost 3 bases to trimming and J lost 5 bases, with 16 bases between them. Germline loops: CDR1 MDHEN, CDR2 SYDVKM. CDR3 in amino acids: CASSFGGGLWETQYF. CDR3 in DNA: TGTGCCAGCAGTTTCGGAGGGGGGTTGTGGGAGACCCAGTACTTC.

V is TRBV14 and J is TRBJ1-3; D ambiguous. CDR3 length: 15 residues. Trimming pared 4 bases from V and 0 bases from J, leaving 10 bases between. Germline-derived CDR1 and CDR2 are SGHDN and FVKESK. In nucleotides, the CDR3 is TGTGCCAGCAGCCCTTACCCGTACTCTGGAAACACCATATATTTT. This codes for CASSPYPYSGNTIYF.

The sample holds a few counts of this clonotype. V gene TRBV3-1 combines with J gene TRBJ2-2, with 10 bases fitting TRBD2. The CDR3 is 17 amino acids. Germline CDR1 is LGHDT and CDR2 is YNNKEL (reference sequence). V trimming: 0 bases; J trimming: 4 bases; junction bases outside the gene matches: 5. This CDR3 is CASSQDGRLAGTGELFF. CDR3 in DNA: TGTGCCAGCAGCCAAGATGGGCGACTAGCGGGCACCGGGGAGCTGTTTTTT.